These T cell receptor beta chains were read from a single sample in a study of post-analysis software for immune sequencing data. One entry per CDR3 protein, called by TCRdb with MiXCR from the PCR reads. The sample contains about 500,000 distinct CDR3 sequences, roughly 45% of which appear only once. The sample comprised blood. These receptors originate from a girl under 18 with multiple sclerosis. Each CDR3 is given without its conserved first and last residue. The D gene is left open where the match is weak.

j_call v_call d_call cdr3_aa
TRBJ2-1 TRBV11-1 TRBD1 ASTMMDRGTYNEQF
TRBJ2-7 TRBV6-5 NA ASSSLTSLLYEQY
TRBJ1-2 TRBV20-1 NA SATTGMNYGYT
TRBJ2-7 TRBV19 NA ASSQGLLIYEQY
TRBJ2-1 TRBV7-9 NA ASSPKSSSYNEQF
TRBJ2-1 TRBV7-9 NA ASSFLMSSYNEQF
TRBJ2-1 TRBV20-1 TRBD2 SARGPSGTNEQF
TRBJ2-2 TRBV6-6 NA ASTSQSWQGATGELF
TRBJ2-1 TRBV7-3 TRBD1 ASSFGAGRRQGDLF
TRBJ2-5 TRBV21-1 NA ASTLGTRQGGQETQY
TRBJ2-5 TRBV13 NA ASSQGMTRETRY
TRBJ1-2 TRBV24-1 NA ATGIDRGYT
TRBJ1-2 TRBV5-1 NA ASSPDGAPNYGYT
TRBJ2-7 TRBV28 TRBD1 ASSLLGTGRTHEQY
TRBJ2-1 TRBV20-1 NA SARGSTNEQF
TRBJ2-7 TRBV28 TRBD1 ASRRDRASYEQY
TRBJ1-1 TRBV3-1 NA ASSQEYSGREAF
TRBJ2-5 TRBV10-3 NA AIRKGLEETQY
TRBJ1-5 TRBV28 NA ASSAPSGQPQH
TRBJ2-5 TRBV5-1 TRBD1 ANSLPGTGNNEQY
TRBJ1-2 TRBV25-1 NA ASSDPPGYT
TRBJ2-7 TRBV7-2 TRBD2 ASSLQAGDPYEQY
TRBJ2-7 TRBV28 NA ASGLGTRSSYEQY
TRBJ2-1 TRBV7-2 NA ASSQGEISEFYNEQF
TRBJ2-3 TRBV20-1 TRBD2 SASVLAGADTQY
TRBJ1-1 TRBV6-5 NA ASGRGVVEAF
TRBJ1-3 TRBV12-3/TRBV12-4 NA ASSSEGVGGNTIY
TRBJ1-1 TRBV29-1 NA SVEVSPNTEAF
TRBJ2-7 TRBV6-2/TRBV6-3 NA ASSYGNTGRTYEQY
TRBJ2-7 TRBV29-1 TRBD2 SVGGGRNRDEQY
TRBJ2-3 TRBV5-1 NA ASSLDVHTDTQY
NA TRBV27 NA ASSPHASPYEQY
TRBJ1-4 TRBV7-6 NA ASSVRATNEKLF
TRBJ2-3 TRBV20-1 NA SASSSEDTQY
TRBJ2-6 TRBV4-1 TRBD2 ASSQERTRLLSGANVLT
TRBJ1-2 TRBV20-1 NA SASLPRGPGRYT
TRBJ2-1 TRBV24-1 TRBD2 TTSDLPGTSGRMNEQF
TRBJ2-5 TRBV28 TRBD2 ASTLKTSDYEQETQY
TRBJ2-1 TRBV6-5 NA ASSYSGSSYNEQF
TRBJ2-3 TRBV6-4 TRBD2 ASSPEAGGPYTQY
TRBJ1-5 TRBV6-1 NA ASSELMWGNQPQH
TRBJ2-5 TRBV11-2 NA ASSLTTVGGQETQY
TRBJ2-1 TRBV24-1 TRBD1 ATSDIQGDHYNEQF
TRBJ2-1 TRBV27 TRBD1 ASSIRTGGGSQYNEQF
TRBJ2-1 TRBV10-3 TRBD2 AITGLAGEGEQF
TRBJ2-5 TRBV20-1 TRBD2 SAVTSEYQETQY
TRBJ2-5 TRBV20-1 TRBD2 SATGTSGPQETQY